This T cell receptor (beta chain) appears in the sequencing data of a study of OX40 agonist ivuxolimab in advanced cancers. Study in general: Patients received ivuxolimab, an intravenous treatment, every 2 weeks at 0.01 to 10 mg/kg. Study conclusions and caveats: With doses of 0.1 to 3.0 mg/kg, CD4+ and CD8+ blood T cells had undergone clonal expansion by week 6.

Clones were read by immunoSEQ multiplex PCR, and TCRdb kept only the in-frame ones, dropping some. The sample carries about 64,000 clones, 80% to 95% recorded once. In regard to this clone: Its antigen remains unknown.

The sequence came from an adult with an advanced solid tumor such as melanoma, head and neck, liver or kidney cancer. The material sequenced was CD4+ or CD8+ T cells sorted from blood, taken in a trial of the OX40 agonist ivuxolimab.

Here the CDR3 DNA reads TGTGCCAGTAGTATATCCCCGGGACTAGCGGGAGATACAGATACGCAGTATTTT. Its protein is CASSISPGLAGDTDTQYF. V and J are TRBV19 and TRBJ2-3; the match to TRBD2 covers 14 bases. The CDR3 length is 18 residues. The germline V gene has CDR1 LNHDA and CDR2 SQIVND (reference sequence). The V gene end was trimmed by 2 bases and the J gene end by 3 bases; junction bases not matched to a gene: 7.